What follows are 4 T cell receptor beta chains derived from one specimen sequenced in a study of tumor-infiltrating lymphocytes in primary liver carcinoma (dated by TCRdb to about 2017). For sequencing, an Illumina HiSeq 2500 was employed. Using a constant-region primer and ProtoScript II reverse transcriptase, TCRbeta-specific cDNA was reverse-transcribed from about 460 ng total RNA. TCRbeta libraries were built with three nested multiplex PCR rounds, a slightly modified ARM-PCR procedure. Each of the first two PCR rounds ran for roughly 9 cycles using multiplex TRBV1-TRBV30 forward primers together with a Cbeta reverse primer. TCRdb reworked the public reads: Q25 trimming with fastp, MiXCR clone assembly, productive beta chains retained. Identical CDR3 protein sequences are pooled into one entry, listed with their most common genes and DNA. Counted in this sample were 100,000 to 150,000 distinct CDR3 sequences; 55% to 75% of them appeared once. The ten most abundant clones make up around 8.2% of the sample.

Total RNA and DNA were co-extracted from roughly 20-30 mg of bulk tissue with the AllPrep DNA/RNA mini kit, without cell sorting. Sample: liver tumor tissue from sampling region 3. The cell subset or site label on this specimen signifies: tumor region T3, left-lateral pole. The receptors shown here come from a woman aged 55-69 years with primary liver carcinoma and hepatitis B virus infection.

Points on this clonotype: The junction differs from germline at one of its ends, possibly a read error. The chain carries TRBV11-2 and TRBJ2-1, with 10 bases identical to TRBD2. The CDR3 is made up of 14 amino acids. Germline loops: CDR1 SGHAT, CDR2 FQNNGV. CDR3 in DNA: TGTACCAGTAGACCGGGACTAGCGTCCAATGAGCAGTTCTTC. Its translation is CTSRPGLASNEQFF.

The rearrangement joins TRBV28 to TRBJ2-3, with D perhaps TRBD2 (5 bases). The CDR3 is 14 residues long. Trimming took 10 bases from V and 6 from J, leaving 20 bases between them. The germline CDR1 and CDR2 sequences are MDHEN and SYDVKM. CDR3 sequence reads: CANSGTKTGDTQYF. The CDR3, as DNA: TGTGCCAACTCGGGAACGAAAACGGGGGATACGCAGTATTTT. Full variable domain (outside the CDR3, taken from reference TRBV28 and TRBJ2-3): DVKVTQSSRYLVKRTGEKVFLECVQDMDHENMFWYRQDPGLGLRLIYFSYDVKMKEKGDIPEGYSVSREKKERFSLILESASTNQTSMYLCANSGTKTGDTQYFGPGTRLTVL.

V and J are TRBV30 and TRBJ1-5; D is ambiguous. The germline V gene encodes CDR1 GTSNPN and CDR2 SVGIG (reference sequence). The CDR3 runs 14 residues. The V and J ends lost 1 base and 0 bases respectively, with 7 bases between them. CDR3 DNA: TGTGCCTGGAGTGAAGGCACTAGCAATCAGCCCCAGCATTTT. It yields the protein CAWSEGTSNQPQHF. Full variable domain (missing parts from reference TRBV30 and TRBJ1-5): SQTIHQWPATLVQPVGSPLSLECTVEGTSNPNLYWYRQAAGRGLQLLFYSVGIGQISSEVPQNLSASRPQDRQFILSSKKLLLSDSGFYLCAWSEGTSNQPQHFGDGTRLSIL.

The chain has TRBV2 and TRBJ2-5; D is perhaps TRBD2 (5 bases). This CDR3 is 13 amino acids long. Germline lookup yields CDR1 SNHLY and CDR2 FYNNEI. Trimming took 10 bases from V and 6 from J, leaving 18 bases between them. CDR3 DNA sequence: TGTGCCACCCCTGGAGGATCCCGGAAGACCCAGTACTTC. Translated, it gives CATPGGSRKTQYF.